The 27 T cell receptor beta chains reported below all come from one sample, sequenced in a study of OX40 agonist ivuxolimab in advanced cancers. Using immunoSEQ multiplex PCR, the repertoire was profiled, and TCRdb retains in-frame clones only, with some absent. The data contain 25,000 to 35,000 clones, more than 70% of them singletons. Sample: CD4+ or CD8+ T cells sorted from blood, taken in a trial of the OX40 agonist ivuxolimab. Receptors originate from an adult with an advanced solid tumor such as melanoma, head and neck, liver or kidney cancer.

A single count supports this clone. This chain uses TRBV7-9 with TRBJ2-3, with 9 nucleotides matching TRBD1. Germline trimming cut 4 bases from V and 4 bases from J; bases unmatched to any gene: 3. CDR3 length equals 14 residues. From germline, CDR1 is SEHNR and CDR2 FQNEAQ (reference sequence). The CDR3 region has the DNA TGTGCCAGCAGCTGGGGACAGGGATCAGATACGCAGTATTTT. Its protein is CASSWGQGSDTQYF.

This sequence joins TRBV11-1 and TRBJ2-5; D gene ambiguous. V was trimmed by 6 bases and J by 1 base, leaving 21 bases between them. CDR1 is SGHAT and CDR2 is FQDESV in the germline V gene (reference sequence). The CDR3 has 17 amino acids. The CDR3 is CASRQLKGGTRQETQYF. CDR3 in DNA: TGTGCCAGCAGACAACTAAAGGGCGGAACTCGCCAAGAGACCCAGTACTTC.

This clone has just a few counts. This sequence joins TRBV5-1 and TRBJ2-7, with D tentatively TRBD2 (6 bases). Germline CDR1 and CDR2: SGHRS and YFSETQ. Trimming removed 0 bases from V and 5 bases from J, with 15 bases in between. This CDR3 is 15 amino acids long. DNA for the CDR3: TGCGCCAGCAGCTTGGAGCGGCGGGAATCGGACGAGCAGTACTTC. Protein sequence: CASSLERRESDEQYF.

The chain couples TRBV19 to TRBJ2-7; no clear D gene. Trimming removed 6 bases at V and 7 bases at J, with 22 bases between. CDR1 is LNHDA and CDR2 is SQIVND in the germline V gene (reference sequence). CDR3 length equals 15 residues. As DNA, the CDR3 is TGTGCCAGTAGGGTAGGCCACCAAATCCTACGAGAGCAGTACTTC. Translating gives CASRVGHQILREQYF.

The count of this clone is one. This sequence joins TRBV6-9 and TRBJ2-7; possible D gene TRBD2, 6 bases. The CDR3 loop spans 14 amino acids. The germline V gene encodes CDR1 MNHGY and CDR2 SVAAGI. V was shortened by 4 bases and J by 7 bases, with 17 bases between the two germline ends. CDR3 sequence (DNA): TGTGCCAGCAGTTTGGGGGGAGGTGCTACTGAGCAGTACTTC. Encoded protein: CASSLGGGATEQYF.

The J gene is TRBJ1-4, the V gene TRBV28; 9 bases agree with TRBD1. Germline V CDR1 and CDR2: MDHEN, SYDVKM. V lost 11 bases to trimming and J lost 8 bases; unmatched junction nucleotides: 9. This CDR3 comprises 13 residues. In nucleotides, the CDR3 is TGTGCCTCCGTTGGGACAGGGTTCGAAAAACTGTTTTTT. Translating it yields CASVGTGFEKLFF.

The rearrangement joins TRBV9 to TRBJ2-5, with 10 bases identical to TRBD1. This CDR3 has 14 amino acids. V lost 4 bases, J lost 4 bases, and 4 bases stayed unmatched. Per the germline V gene, CDR1 is SGDLS and CDR2 is YYNGEE. The CDR3 is CASSLDRGRETQYF. In DNA, the CDR3 is TGTGCCAGCAGCCTAGACAGGGGGCGAGAGACCCAGTACTTC.

This rearrangement joins TRBV6-6 to TRBJ2-3; D may be TRBD1 (5 bases). In germline, CDR1 is MNHNY, CDR2 SVGAGI (reference sequence). Trimming removed 7 bases from V and 1 base from J, with 9 bases in between. This CDR3 has 13 residues. As DNA, the CDR3 is TGTGCCAGCATCCGACAGCGCACAGATACGCAGTATTTT. This sequence encodes CASIRQRTDTQYF.

The chain couples TRBV6-1 to TRBJ2-2, with D possibly being TRBD1 (8 bases). The CDR3 has 18 residues. In germline, CDR1 is MNHNS, CDR2 SASEGT. V was pared by 4 bases and J by 2 bases, with 20 bases between. For the CDR3, the DNA is TGTGCCAGCAGTGCTCACCAGGGGGGGACAGGAAACACCGGGGAGCTGTTTTTT. Protein sequence: CASSAHQGGTGNTGELFF.

The chain employs TRBV5-1 and TRBJ1-1; D uncertain. Germline CDR1 and CDR2: SGHRS and YFSETQ. V lost 0 bases and J 6 bases, leaving 9 bases between the germline ends. The CDR3 runs to 13 residues. The CDR3 DNA is TGCGCCAGCAGCTTGGGCGCAGGCTCTGAAGCTTTCTTT. It encodes CASSLGAGSEAFF.

The chain has TRBV5-5 and TRBJ1-6, with 7 bases matching TRBD1. J lost 7 bases, V lost 3 bases, and 10 bases had no gene match. This CDR3 has 16 amino acids. From germline, CDR1 is SGHKS and CDR2 YYEKEE (reference sequence). DNA of the CDR3: TGTGCCAGCAGCTCGGGTGCCGGGACAGAGAATTCACCCCTCCACTTT. Translation gives CASSSGAGTENSPLHF.

This chain uses TRBV5-6 with TRBJ1-6, with TRBD1 as a possible D gene (6 bases). V gave up 4 bases and J gave up 10 bases, with 15 bases separating them. The germline CDR1 and CDR2 sequences are SGHDT and YYEEEE. The CDR3 is 14 residues long. CDR3: CASSGPTGISPLHF. CDR3 nucleotide sequence: TGTGCCAGCAGCGGCCCGACAGGAATCTCACCCCTCCACTTT.

The chain recombines TRBV7-2 with TRBJ2-7; D remains ambiguous. The germline V gene has CDR1 SGHTA and CDR2 FQGNSA. The CDR3 has 13 amino acids. V lost 5 bases to trimming and J lost 6 bases, with 14 bases between them. CDR3 loop: CASSQDGRGEQYF. The CDR3 DNA sequence: TGTGCCAGCAGCCAAGATGGCAGAGGCGAGCAGTACTTC.

This clone showed up just once. Its ends do not fully match the called genes, so a read error is possible. V usage is TRBV2 and J usage is TRBJ2-7; D unclear. Germline assignment: CDR1 SNHLY and CDR2 FYNNEI. The CDR3 contains 14 residues. Written as DNA, the CDR3 is TGTGCCAGCCGTGACCGTTTCCCCCTAGGTTGGCAGTACTTC. Translated, it gives CASRDRFPLGWQYF.

The chain combines TRBV7-9 with TRBJ2-7; D perhaps matches TRBD1 (5 bases). Germline V gives CDR1 SEHNR, CDR2 FQNEAQ (reference sequence). CDR3 size: 14 residues. Trimming stripped 3 bases from V and 5 bases from J, with 14 bases between. The DNA for the CDR3 is TGTGCCAGCAGCTTGGGTAGGGGATTGGACGAGCAGTACTTC. It translates to CASSLGRGLDEQYF.

This sequence joins TRBV7-2 and TRBJ1-3; D is unclear. The CDR3 sequence is 14 residues long. Germline V gene lookup returns CDR1 SGHTA and CDR2 FQGNSA. V lost 1 base to trimming and J lost 4 bases, with 8 bases between them. CDR3 in amino acids: CASSLDTLGNTIYF. As DNA, the CDR3 is TGTGCCAGCAGCTTAGATACCCTGGGAAACACCATATATTTT.

This sequence joins TRBV7-6 and TRBJ2-3; possible D gene TRBD2, 7 bases. The germline gives CDR1 SGHVS, CDR2 FNYEAQ. V was shortened by 1 base and J by 4 bases, with 12 bases between the two germline ends. This CDR3 spans 15 amino acids. The CDR3 sequence is CASSLVAGAADTQYF. CDR3 nucleotide sequence: TGTGCCAGCAGCTTAGTGGCGGGGGCCGCAGATACGCAGTATTTT.

This chain links TRBV11-2 with TRBJ2-7; D is unclear. The CDR3 consists of 13 residues. Germline V lookup: CDR1 SGHAT, CDR2 FQNNGV. V was shortened by 2 bases and J by 6 bases, with 11 bases between the two germline ends. The CDR3 reads CASSLLGFSEQYF. CDR3 nucleotides: TGTGCCAGCAGCTTATTAGGATTCTCCGAGCAGTACTTC.

The chain employs TRBV5-4 and TRBJ1-2; D is perhaps TRBD1 (5 bases). CDR1 is SGHNT and CDR2 is YYREEE in the germline V gene (reference sequence). CDR3 length equals 13 residues. V was cut by 3 bases and J by 3 bases, with 9 bases left in between. CDR3 protein: CASSWETDYGYTF. CDR3 sequence (DNA): TGTGCCAGCAGCTGGGAGACAGACTATGGCTACACCTTC.

This clone was observed a single time. The chain recombines TRBV5-1 with TRBJ1-4, with 7 bases fitting TRBD1. The CDR3 spans 15 residues. The germline V gene has CDR1 SGHRS and CDR2 YFSETQ. J was trimmed by 8 bases and V by 4 bases; bases with no gene match: 11. As DNA, the CDR3 is TGCGCCAGCAGCGCCACAGGGGCTTCTGGGGAAAAACTGTTTTTT. As protein: CASSATGASGEKLFF.

CDR3 DNA: TGCAGCGTTGAAGTGGGAAAAGGATACAATGAGCAGTTCTTC. Protein: CSVEVGKGYNEQFF. The chain recombines TRBV29-1 with TRBJ2-1; D remains ambiguous. V was shortened by 1 base and J by 4 bases, with 11 bases between the two germline ends. Germline V gene data show CDR1 as SQVTM and CDR2 as ANQGSEA. This CDR3 is built from 14 residues.

This clone has only a few counts. This chain joins TRBV2 and TRBJ1-1; D remains ambiguous. V lost 7 bases and J 11 bases, leaving 17 bases between the germline ends. This CDR3 is 12 amino acids long. Germline loops: CDR1 SNHLY, CDR2 FYNNEI. In DNA form, the CDR3 reads TGTGCCAGCACCATGGTGCCGTATCACGCTTTCTTT. Translation gives CASTMVPYHAFF.

The DNA for the CDR3 is TGTGCCAGCAGTTACTCGAGTCGCAGGAGGAACTATGGCTACACCTTC. Its translation: CASSYSSRRRNYGYTF. The chain carries TRBV6-5 and TRBJ1-2, with no clear D. The CDR3 covers 16 residues. With 0 bases removed from V and 2 bases from J, the gap between germline ends came to 13 bases. Germline CDR1 is MNHEY and CDR2 is SVGAGI.

V gene TRBV19 combines with J gene TRBJ2-7; D uncertain. Germline V lookup: CDR1 LNHDA, CDR2 SQIVND (reference sequence). The ends were cut back, 9 bases at V and 2 bases at J, with 20 bases in the middle. The length of the CDR3 is 15 residues. The CDR3 DNA reads as TGTGCCAGCCGGTTTGTAGGTCCGGGCCCCTACGAGCAGTACTTC. Its translation is CASRFVGPGPYEQYF. Variable domain in full (rest from reference TRBV19 and TRBJ2-7): DGGITQSPKYLFRKEGQNVTLSCEQNLNHDAMYWYRQDPGQGLRLIYYSQIVNDFQKGDIAEGYSVSREKKESFPLTVTSAQKNPTAFYLCASRFVGPGPYEQYFGPGTRLTVT.

The chain combines TRBV5-1 with TRBJ1-1; TRBD1 is a possible D gene (6 bases). The CDR3 spans 17 residues. Germline assignment: CDR1 SGHRS and CDR2 YFSETQ. V dropped 3 bases and J dropped 2 bases, with 20 bases sitting between them. The CDR3 DNA follows: TGCGCCAGCAGCTATGGGAACAGGGATACGGGAAACACTGAAGCTTTCTTT. Translated, it gives CASSYGNRDTGNTEAFF.

This chain connects TRBV6-6 to TRBJ2-3; D not certain. The V end was cut by 4 bases, the J end by 1 base, with 6 bases between. The length of the CDR3 is 13 residues. Germline V gene sequence: CDR1 MNHNY, CDR2 SVGAGI (reference sequence). CDR3 sequence (DNA): TGTGCCAGCAGTTTTGGGGGCACAGATACGCAGTATTTT. It encodes CASSFGGTDTQYF.

The rearrangement joins TRBV5-1 to TRBJ1-3; D gene uncertain. Trimming left V 1 base short and J 3 bases short, with 8 bases between. This CDR3 is 14 amino acids long. Germline V gene data show CDR1 as SGHRS and CDR2 as YFSETQ. CDR3 amino acids: CASSLSGFGNTIYF. CDR3 coding DNA: TGCGCCAGCAGCTTGTCCGGGTTTGGAAACACCATATATTTT. The full variable domain, in which reference TRBV5-1 and TRBJ1-3 provide the parts outside the CDR3, is KAGVTQTPRYLIKTRGQQVTLSCSPISGHRSVSWYQQTPGQGLQFLFEYFSETQRNKGNFPGRFSGRQFSNSRSEMNVSTLELGDSALYLCASSLSGFGNTIYFGEGSWLTVV.